This section outlines one T cell receptor (beta chain) sequence together with its context. Its antigen is still unknown. The donors were healthy bone marrow donors. Vbeta (60) and Jbeta (13) primers were used in the PCR. Repertoires were generated with immunoSEQ multiplex PCR, while TCRdb's copy carries only in-frame clones and drops some. In the table there are approximately 160,000 clones, around 78% of which are singletons. This entry is derived from a study of cytomegalovirus exposure and HLA in healthy donors. Overall study findings and caveats: Reports indicated that the classifier achieved high specificity and sensitivity in diagnosing cytomegalovirus status. Being indistinguishable, some V segments were excluded, TRBV6-2 and TRBV6-3 among them. While the bulk of TCR sequences proved rare, some public TCRs turned up in many donors.

This CDR3 has 15 residues. V dropped 3 bases and J dropped 5 bases, with 15 bases sitting between them. Germline V lookup: CDR1 SGHKS, CDR2 YYEKEE (reference sequence). The chain carries TRBV5-5 and TRBJ1-5, with D possibly matching TRBD1 (6 bases). The clonotype was recovered from a man between 35 and 55 years old in good health and CMV-seronegative. Sequenced sample: PBMCs. The CDR3: CASSYGQGSYQPQHF. DNA for the CDR3: TGTGCCAGCAGCTACGGTCAGGGGAGCTATCAGCCCCAGCATTTT.